Listed below are T cell receptor beta chains from one sample, sequenced in a study of siplizumab effects on memory and regulatory T cells. No antigen is known for these receptors. TCRdb's table, derived via immunoSEQ multiplex PCR, lists solely in-frame clones and lacks some. The repertoire consists of roughly 9,600 clones, with 40% occurring once and the leading ten covering around 8.3%. Specimen: CFSE-low (dividing) CD4+ T cells sorted from an allogeneic mixed lymphocyte reaction. The receptors shown here come from a human donor in good health; the cells came from an allogeneic mixed lymphocyte reaction. The CDR3 runs from the conserved cysteine through the conserved F or W. The D gene is left open where the match is weak. The size entry is marked missing in some rows and otherwise reads once, few, many or a size class.

v_call	clone_size	d_call	j_call	cdr3_nt	cdr3_aa
TRBV5-1	.	.	TRBJ1-1	TGCGCCAGCAGCTTGGCGCCAGCCCTGGAAGCTTTCTTT	CASSLAPALEAFF
TRBV7-9	.	.	TRBJ2-1	TGTGCCAGCAGCTTTGGCCCCGGGACAACAAATGAGCAGTTCTTC	CASSFGPGTTNEQFF
TRBV5-1	.	.	TRBJ1-2	TGTGCCAGCAGCCCTCGCGGGGACCGCTATGGCTACACCTTC	CASSPRGDRYGYTF
TRBV11-2	few	TRBD2	TRBJ2-5	TGTGCCCGCCCGACTAGCGGGAGGGCCAGGTACCAAGAGACCCAGTACTTC	CARPTSGRARYQETQYF
TRBV10-3	medium-sized	.	TRBJ1-1	TGTGCCATCAGAGATACGGGACACATGAACACTGAAGCTTTCTTT	CAIRDTGHMNTEAFF
TRBV28	few	TRBD2	TRBJ2-1	TGTGCCAGCAGTTTATTCGGAGGTCTAGCGGGGTACAATGAGCAGTTCTTC	CASSLFGGLAGYNEQFF
TRBV7-6	.	.	TRBJ1-2	TGTGCCAGCAGCCCTGGATCAAACTATGGCTACACCTTC	CASSPGSNYGYTF
TRBV7-2	.	TRBD2	TRBJ2-7	TGTGCCAGCAGCCCCGGGACTAGCGGCCTCCACGAGCAGTACTTC	CASSPGTSGLHEQYF
TRBV6-5	once	.	TRBJ1-2	TGTGCCAGCAGTGAGGGAGCAGGGCCCTATGGCTACACCTTC	CASSEGAGPYGYTF
TRBV29-1	few	.	TRBJ2-3	TGCAGCGCTGGGATCTCGGCGGATACGCAGTATTTT	CSAGISADTQYF
TRBV5-1	few	.	TRBJ2-7	TGCGCCAGCAGCCTCGGTGAAATAAGCGAGCAGTACTTC	CASSLGEISEQYF
TRBV7-7	.	.	TRBJ2-1	TGTGCTAGCAGCTTAGCGCCTGGGGTGGATGAGCAGTTCTTC	CASSLAPGVDEQFF
TRBV4-2	.	.	TRBJ1-3	TGTGCCAGCAGCCAAGATAGGGGCTCTGGAAACACCATATATTTT	CASSQDRGSGNTIYF
TRBV7-8	.	TRBD1	TRBJ1-1	TGTGCCAGCAGCCGACAGGGAGGGACTGAAGCTTTCTTT	CASSRQGGTEAFF
TRBV11-2	.	.	TRBJ2-6	TGTGCCAGCAGCTTAGGGGCCCCAGGGTCCGGGGCCAACGTCCTGACTTTC	CASSLGAPGSGANVLTF
TRBV18	.	TRBD1	TRBJ1-1	TGTGCCAGCTCAGCCCGGGACAGATTGAACACTGAAGCTTTCTTT	CASSARDRLNTEAFF
TRBV2	few	.	TRBJ1-5	TGTGCCAGCAGGACCGAGGGACTTAGCAATCAGCCCCAGCATTTT	CASRTEGLSNQPQHF
TRBV19	.	.	TRBJ1-1	TGTGCCAGTAGTACGATCCAGGGGTTTGAAGCTTTCTTT	CASSTIQGFEAFF
TRBV27	.	TRBD1	TRBJ2-7	TGTGCCAGCAGTTGGTTTTATGGTGGGGGACAGGGGTCCTACGAGCAGTACTTC	CASSWFYGGGQGSYEQYF
TRBV5-4	.	TRBD1	TRBJ2-3	TGTGCCAGCAGATATACACAGGGGGCGGGCACAGATACGCAGTATTTT	CASRYTQGAGTDTQYF
TRBV28	.	TRBD1	TRBJ1-2	TGTGCCAGCAGTTTATCCGCAGGACAGGGCAGGGGGGGCTACACCTTC	CASSLSAGQGRGGYTF
TRBV30	.	.	TRBJ1-5	TGTGCCTGGAGTGGAGGCAGGGTATATAGTAGCAATCAGCCCCAGCATTTT	CAWSGGRVYSSNQPQHF
TRBV9	medium-sized	.	TRBJ2-7	TGTGCCAGCAGCGTAGGGCCAGAACGCAGCGAGCAGTACTTC	CASSVGPERSEQYF
TRBV5-1	.	.	TRBJ1-6	TGCGCCAGCAGCCAAGCTTCAGTGGTCTCCTATAATTCACCCCTCCACTTT	CASSQASVVSYNSPLHF
TRBV5-1	.	.	TRBJ1-2	TGCGCCAGCAACATCAAGCTGGGACCGCTACAACCTGGCTACACCTTC	CASNIKLGPLQPGYTF
TRBV7-2	.	TRBD2	TRBJ2-2	TGTGCCAGCAGCTTAGTGAGCGGGAGGGCCTCCGGGGAGCTGTTTTTT	CASSLVSGRASGELFF
TRBV28	few	TRBD1	TRBJ1-4	TGTGCCAGCAGTCCCTCGAGGACAGGGGGCTCGACTAATGAAAAACTGTTTTTT	CASSPSRTGGSTNEKLFF
TRBV6-6	.	TRBD1	TRBJ2-7	TGTGCCAGCAGCTTTTACCGGGACAGAACCTACGAGCAGTACTTC	CASSFYRDRTYEQYF
TRBV10-3	few	.	TRBJ1-5	TGTGCCATCAAGGGGGGCACAGGGACTAGCAATCAGCCCCAGCATTTT	CAIKGGTGTSNQPQHF
TRBV18	.	.	TRBJ2-2	TGTGCCAGCTCACCTAAGGTCCAGGGGGCCCGACTAGCGGAGCTGTTTTTT	CASSPKVQGARLAELFF
TRBV5-1	few	TRBD1	TRBJ2-7	TGCGCCAGCAGCTCCGGGACAGGGCCTAGGGAGCAGTACTTC	CASSSGTGPREQYF
TRBV30	.	.	TRBJ2-7	TGTGCCTGGAAATACCTGGGGGAGGACTACGAGCAGTACTTC	CAWKYLGEDYEQYF
TRBV5-1	.	.	TRBJ2-1	TGCGCCAGCAGCACCGATAGGACTGGCAAAGCCTACAATGAGCAGTTCTTC	CASSTDRTGKAYNEQFF
TRBV6-1	.	.	TRBJ2-1	TGTGCCAGCAGTGAAGTCTCGATCAATGAGCAGTTCTTC	CASSEVSINEQFF
TRBV6-1	.	.	TRBJ1-3	TGTGCCAGCGGAATAACAAACACCATATATTTT	CASGITNTIYF
TRBV7-9	medium-sized	TRBD2	TRBJ2-5	TGTGCCAGCAGCTTAGCGCTCCGAGGGGAGGGAGAGACCCAGTACTTC	CASSLALRGEGETQYF
TRBV5-1	medium-sized	TRBD1	TRBJ2-7	TGCGCCAGCAGCCGGGACAGGGATTTCTACGAGCAGTACTTC	CASSRDRDFYEQYF
TRBV29-1	.	.	TRBJ2-1	TGCAGCGTTGCTGGCAATGAGCAGTTCTTC	CSVAGNEQFF
TRBV11-1	.	TRBD1	TRBJ2-2	TGTGCCAGCAGCGAACAGGGGACCGCGAACACCGGGGAGCTGTTTTTT	CASSEQGTANTGELFF
TRBV30	few	.	TRBJ1-5	TGTGCCTGGAGTGTCGGGAGCAATCAGCCCCAGCATTTT	CAWSVGSNQPQHF
TRBV5-5	.	.	TRBJ1-1	TGTGCCAGCTTCGGGTTGAACACTGAAGCTTTCTTT	CASFGLNTEAFF
TRBV19	.	.	TRBJ2-5	TGTGCCAGTAGTGGAGGGGGCGTGGAGACCCAGTACTTC	CASSGGGVETQYF
TRBV6-5	.	TRBD1	TRBJ2-7	TGTGCCAGCAGTCGCGACCGGGACAGGTACTACGAGCAGTACTTC	CASSRDRDRYYEQYF
TRBV27	.	.	TRBJ2-7	TGTGCCAGCAGTTCCCGACGGGCCTACGAGCAGTACTTC	CASSSRRAYEQYF
TRBV4-1	once	.	TRBJ1-2	TGCGCCAGCAGCCGGCAGGGCACGGATAACTATGGCTACACCTTC	CASSRQGTDNYGYTF
TRBV20-1	medium-sized	.	TRBJ1-1	TGCAGTGCAAAAAGACCAGGTAGGGCTTTCTTT	CSAKRPGRAFF
TRBV10-3	.	TRBD2	TRBJ2-7	TGTGCCAGCAGGGCTAGCGGGAACCACGAGCAGTACTTC	CASRASGNHEQYF
TRBV30	medium-sized	.	TRBJ2-2	TGTGCCTGGAGTGTAGGTTCAGGGTCCGGGGAGCTGTTTTTT	CAWSVGSGSGELFF
TRBV27	.	.	TRBJ2-5	TGTGCCAGCAGTTTAGTGGTCGGCTCACTGGGGGCCCAGTACTTC	CASSLVVGSLGAQYF
TRBV30	medium-sized	.	TRBJ1-2	TGTGCCTGGAGTCCGACAGGTAGCTATGGCTACACCTTC	CAWSPTGSYGYTF
TRBV5-1	few	.	TRBJ2-2	TGCGCCAGCAGCTTGCAGGGTGTGGACACCGGGGAGCTGTTTTTT	CASSLQGVDTGELFF